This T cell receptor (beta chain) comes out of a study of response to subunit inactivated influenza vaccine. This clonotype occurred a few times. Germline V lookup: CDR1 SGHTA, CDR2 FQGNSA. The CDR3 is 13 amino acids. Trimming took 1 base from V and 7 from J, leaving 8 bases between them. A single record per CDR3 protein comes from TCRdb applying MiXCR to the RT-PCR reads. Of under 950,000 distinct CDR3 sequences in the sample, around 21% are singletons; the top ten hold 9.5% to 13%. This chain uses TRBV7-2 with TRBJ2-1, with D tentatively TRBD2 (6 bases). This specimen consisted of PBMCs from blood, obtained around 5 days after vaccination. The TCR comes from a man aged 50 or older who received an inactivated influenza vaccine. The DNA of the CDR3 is TGTGCCAGCAGCTTAGGGACTAAGAATGAGCAGTTCTTC. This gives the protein CASSLGTKNEQFF.